The clone carrying this T cell receptor (beta chain) was recorded a few times. Its antigen is not known. The data originate from a study of identifying expanded T cells in peripheral blood. The length of the CDR3 is 18 residues. Some clones are missing from TCRdb's copy, which holds only in-frame ones; the method was immunoSEQ multiplex PCR. The sample lists some 95,000 clones; approximately 83% were seen once. The study, taken as a whole, reports: Technical replicates showed around 1.3 changed clones; around 2 weeks roughly 18; four weeks 19.

Material: blood. This sequence joins TRBV1 and TRBJ2-5; TRBD2 is taken as the D call from the table, unchecked against the DNA. TRBV1 is flagged as a pseudogene. The TCR originated in a person aged 18 to 70 in good health. This CDR3 is CTSSQSQELAGDQETQYF. The CDR3 DNA reads as TGCACCAGCAGCCAATCACAAGAACTAGCGGGGGACCAAGAGACCCAGTACTTC.